Listed here are 14 T cell receptor beta chains from one sample, sequenced in a study of OX40 agonist ivuxolimab in advanced cancers. Some clones are missing from TCRdb's copy, which holds only in-frame ones; the method was immunoSEQ multiplex PCR. The sample lists some 59,000 clones, about 90% occurring once. This specimen consisted of CD4+ or CD8+ T cells sorted from blood, obtained in a trial of the OX40 agonist ivuxolimab. These receptors originate from an adult with an advanced solid tumor such as melanoma, head and neck, liver or kidney cancer.

The gene calls are TRBV7-2 and TRBJ2-7; the D is unclear. V gave up 1 base and J gave up 7 bases, with 11 bases separating them. The V gene's germline CDR1 is SGHTA and CDR2 FQGNSA. The CDR3 runs to 13 residues. The CDR3 protein is CASSLEGWGEQYF. For the CDR3, the DNA is TGTGCCAGCAGCTTAGAGGGTTGGGGAGAGCAGTACTTC.

The chain is built from TRBV7-3 and TRBJ2-2; D is unclear. The CDR3 covers 15 residues. V gave up 2 bases and J gave up 5 bases, with 12 bases separating them. Germline CDR1 is SGHTA and CDR2 is FQGTGA. The CDR3 sequence is CASSLGLVGTGELFF. CDR3 DNA: TGTGCCAGCAGCTTAGGATTAGTCGGTACCGGGGAGCTGTTTTTT.

The chain recombines TRBV18 with TRBJ2-5; the D gene is possibly TRBD1 (6 bases). The CDR3 spans 13 residues. Trimming left V 6 bases short and J 5 bases short, with 13 bases between. Germline V CDR1 and CDR2: KGHSH, LQKENI. CDR3: CASSLNRDETQYF. Written as DNA, the CDR3 is TGTGCCAGCTCGCTTAACAGGGACGAGACCCAGTACTTC.

The chain uses TRBV11-2 and TRBJ1-2; D unclear. Per germline, CDR1 SGHAT and CDR2 FQNNGV. The CDR3 sequence is 17 residues long. Trimming stripped 5 bases from V and 2 bases from J, with 21 bases between. CDR3 bases: TGTGCCAGCAGCCTAAATGTCCTCCGTACAGTCAACTATGGCTACACCTTC. Its translation: CASSLNVLRTVNYGYTF.

This chain uses TRBV7-8 with TRBJ2-7; TRBD1 is a possible D gene (5 bases). Germline values: CDR1 SGHVS, CDR2 FQNEAQ. Between the trimmed V and J ends, which lost 3 bases and 3 bases, there was a span of 9 bases. The length of the CDR3 is 13 residues. CDR3 sequence reads: CASSFAQGYEQYF. The DNA of the CDR3 is TGTGCCAGCAGCTTCGCCCAGGGCTACGAGCAGTACTTC. Supplemented by reference TRBV7-8 and TRBJ2-7, the full variable domain reads GAGVSQSPRYKVAKRGQDVALRCDPISGHVSLFWYQQALGQGPEFLTYFQNEAQLDKSGLPSDRFFAERPEGSVSTLKIQRTQQEDSAVYLCASSFAQGYEQYFGPGTRLTVT.

This clone was recorded a few times. The chain combines TRBV4-1 with TRBJ2-7; TRBD2 matches at 12 bases. This CDR3 is 21 amino acids long. The germline CDR1 and CDR2 sequences are MGHRA and YSYEKL. The V segment lost 0 bases and the J segment 3 bases; nucleotides outside the gene matches: 18. CDR3 loop: CASSQDPPTSGSTGGVYEQYF. In nucleotides, the CDR3 is TGCGCCAGCAGCCAAGATCCTCCGACTAGCGGGAGTACGGGTGGGGTCTACGAGCAGTACTTC.

The chain has TRBV30 and TRBJ2-2; TRBD1 might be the D (5 bases). The germline V gene has CDR1 GTSNPN and CDR2 SVGIG (reference sequence). The ends were cut back, 1 base at V and 5 bases at J, with 11 bases in the middle. The CDR3 sequence is 14 residues long. CDR3 in amino acids: CAWSEWGRTGELFF. The CDR3 region has the DNA TGTGCCTGGAGTGAGTGGGGCCGGACCGGGGAGCTGTTTTTT.

V gene TRBV2 combines with J gene TRBJ1-2; D possibly corresponds to TRBD1 (5 bases). The germline V gene encodes CDR1 SNHLY and CDR2 FYNNEI. This CDR3 is 13 amino acids long. Trimming pared 5 bases from V and 5 bases from J, leaving 12 bases between. The CDR3 DNA reads as TGTGCCAGCAGTCGGGCAGGGAAATATGGCTACACCTTC. The encoded protein is CASSRAGKYGYTF.

The rearrangement links TRBV2 to TRBJ1-6; TRBD1 agrees at 8 bases. In germline, CDR1 is SNHLY, CDR2 FYNNEI. The CDR3 has 17 residues. The junction had 7 bases not matched to a gene; V was cut back by 6 bases and J by 0 bases. CDR3 DNA sequence: TGTGCCAGCAGGGGGGGACAGGTCCTCTCCTATAATTCACCCCTCCACTTT. It encodes CASRGGQVLSYNSPLHF.

The chain joins TRBV28 to TRBJ2-2; TRBD2 matches 16 bases. From germline, CDR1 is MDHEN and CDR2 SYDVKM. Trimming cost V 5 bases and J 5 bases; bases outside gene matches: 8. This CDR3 is built from 18 residues. The DNA for the CDR3 is TGTGCCAGCAGTCTTGGGACTAGCGGGAGGGCTCGGACCGGGGAGCTGTTTTTT. This sequence encodes CASSLGTSGRARTGELFF.

The J gene is TRBJ1-2, the V gene TRBV11-2; D is possibly TRBD1 (6 bases). CDR3 length: 14 residues. V lost 1 base, J lost 7 bases, and 13 bases lay in between. From germline, CDR1 is SGHAT and CDR2 FQNNGV. This CDR3 reads CASSLVRDNVGYTF. The CDR3 DNA reads as TGTGCCAGCAGCTTAGTAAGGGACAACGTTGGCTACACCTTC.

Notes on this clone: The sample holds other DNA sequences that translate to the same CDR3. The V call is TRBV18, the J call TRBJ2-7; D is possibly TRBD1 or TRBD2 (5 bases each). This CDR3 region has 14 residues. Germline-derived CDR1 and CDR2 are KGHSH and LQKENI. V was pared by 5 bases and J by 1 base, with 12 bases between. CDR3 nucleotide sequence: TGTGCCAGCTCAGCCGGGACGGGGTCCTACGAGCAGTACTTC. Its protein is CASSAGTGSYEQYF.

CDR3 coding DNA: TGTGCCAGCAGCCAAGCTGGGGGGCGCCGGTACGAGCAGTACTTC. Amino acid sequence: CASSQAGGRRYEQYF. J is TRBJ2-7 and V is TRBV4-2; D tentatively reads TRBD1 or TRBD2 (6 bases each). Germline CDR1 LGHNA, CDR2 YNFKEQ. Trimming cost V 1 base and J 4 bases, with 14 bases left between them. CDR3 length: 15 amino acids.

Only one count was recorded for this clone. The CDR3 spells CASSRDEYSNQPQHF. CDR3 coding DNA: TGTGCCAGTAGTCGGGACGAGTATAGCAATCAGCCCCAGCATTTT. The chain has TRBV19 and TRBJ1-5; D is possibly TRBD1 (5 bases). There are 15 residues in the CDR3. Germline CDR1 is LNHDA and CDR2 is SQIVND (reference sequence). V dropped 5 bases and J dropped 0 bases, with 11 bases sitting between them.